The next 9 T cell receptor beta chains were all read from a single sample in a study of cytomegalovirus exposure and HLA in healthy donors. Both 60 Vbeta primers and 13 Jbeta primers went into the PCR. Clones were read by immunoSEQ multiplex PCR, and TCRdb kept only the in-frame ones, dropping some. The sample table includes around 44,000 clones. The sequencing input was PBMCs. The receptors stem from a male donor in good health and CMV-seropositive.

The J gene is TRBJ2-3, the V gene TRBV28, with 9 bases matching TRBD1. V was clipped by 5 bases and J by 1 base; unmatched bases: 10. Germline V CDR1 and CDR2: MDHEN, SYDVKM. This CDR3 has 17 amino acids. The CDR3 sequence: CASSPYHRGLGTDTQYF. The CDR3 bases are TGTGCCAGCAGTCCCTATCACAGGGGGCTCGGCACAGATACGCAGTATTTT.

The chain uses TRBV14 and TRBJ2-5, with 9 bases identical to TRBD1. The DNA matches TRBJ2-7 better at its end, which makes the J call doubtful. This CDR3 has 19 residues. Germline CDR1 SGHDN, CDR2 FVKESK. The CDR3 DNA reads as TGTGCCAGCAGCTTGTGGGGACAGGGCATACCCGCTAACTCCTACGAGCAGTACTTC. Translating it yields CASSLWGQGIPANSYEQYF.

J is TRBJ1-1 and V is TRBV19; a weak D match, TRBD1 (6 bases). Per the germline V gene, CDR1 is LNHDA and CDR2 is SQIVND (reference sequence). V lost 7 bases, J lost 1 base, and 10 bases lay in between. This CDR3 spans 13 amino acids. CDR3 coding DNA: TGTGCCAGTACCAGGACAGCGAACACTGAAGCTTTCTTT. It translates to CASTRTANTEAFF.

The chain uses TRBV13 and TRBJ2-2, with D uncertain. Trimming stripped 3 bases from V and 6 bases from J, with 5 bases between. In germline, CDR1 is PRHDT, CDR2 FYEKMQ (reference sequence). CDR3 length: 12 residues. The CDR3 bases are TGTGCCAGCAGCTTTCAGGCCGGGGAGCTGTTTTTT. It is translated as CASSFQAGELFF.

This chain joins TRBV10-2 and TRBJ2-5; D is possibly TRBD2 (6 bases). The CDR3 is 17 residues long. Trimming left V 2 bases short and J 5 bases short, with 21 bases between. Germline V gene lookup returns CDR1 WSHSY and CDR2 SAAADI. The CDR3 DNA follows: TGCGCCAGCAGTGAGGGTGTCGGGGGAGCCCCAGGGGAGACCCAGTACTTC. Encoded protein: CASSEGVGGAPGETQYF.

This chain links TRBV7-2 with TRBJ2-2; TRBD2 aligns across 12 bases. This CDR3 region has 17 residues. V lost 2 bases and J lost 4; bases outside the gene matches: 5. The germline V gene encodes CDR1 SGHTA and CDR2 FQGNSA. The CDR3 nucleotides are TGTGCCAGCAGCTTACTAGCGGGGGGGCCCTTCACCGGGGAGCTGTTTTTT. Translation gives CASSLLAGGPFTGELFF.

Here the CDR3 DNA reads TGCGCCAGCAGCTTGTTGGTACGGACAGATACGCAGTATTTT. This sequence encodes CASSLLVRTDTQYF. The rearrangement links TRBV5-1 to TRBJ2-3, with D unresolved. There are 14 residues in the CDR3. Germline V lookup: CDR1 SGHRS, CDR2 YFSETQ. Trimming left V 1 base short and J 3 bases short, with 9 bases between. Together with reference TRBV5-1 and TRBJ2-3, the CDR3 gives the full variable domain: KAGVTQTPRYLIKTRGQQVTLSCSPISGHRSVSWYQQTPGQGLQFLFEYFSETQRNKGNFPGRFSGRQFSNSRSEMNVSTLELGDSALYLCASSLLVRTDTQYFGPGTRLTVL.

J is TRBJ1-2 and V is TRBV4-2; D possibly corresponds to TRBD1 (6 bases). The germline V gene has CDR1 LGHNA and CDR2 YNFKEQ. The V end was cut by 1 base, the J end by 8 bases, with 14 bases between. This CDR3 has 14 residues. CDR3 DNA: TGTGCCAGCAGCCAAGGGAACAGGGAAGGGGGCTACACCTTC. Translation gives CASSQGNREGGYTF.

This sequence joins TRBV7-3 and TRBJ1-3, with D possibly TRBD1 on 5 matching bases. CDR3 length equals 15 residues. Trimming pared 6 bases from V and 0 bases from J, leaving 12 bases between. Germline V lookup: CDR1 SGHTA, CDR2 FQGTGA. The CDR3 DNA reads TGTGCCAGCAGTCGCGACAGCTCCTCTGGAAACACCATATATTTT. Its protein product is CASSRDSSSGNTIYF.